These T cell receptor beta chains were read from a single sample in a study of siplizumab effects on memory and regulatory T cells. TCRdb's table, derived via immunoSEQ multiplex PCR, lists solely in-frame clones and lacks some. The repertoire includes approximately 97,000 clones, roughly nine tenths of them detected once, and 1% to 1.3% sits in the top ten. The sample taken for sequencing was CD4+ T cells sorted from blood. These receptor sequences come from a human donor in good health. The CDR3 runs from the conserved cysteine through the conserved F or W. D genes are given only for firm matches.

v_call,j_call,d_call,cdr3_aa,cdr3_nt
TRBV5-4,TRBJ2-7,TRBD2,CASSLAGGTSYEQYF,TGTGCCAGCAGCTTGGCGGGAGGGACCTCCTACGAGCAGTACTTC
TRBV6-5,TRBJ1-1,.,CASSWIGTDTEAFF,TGTGCCAGCAGCTGGATAGGGACTGACACTGAAGCTTTCTTT
TRBV6-5,TRBJ2-1,.,CASSSGTPLGRQFF,TGTGCCAGCAGTTCCGGGACCCCGCTAGGCCGCCAGTTCTTC
TRBV11-3,TRBJ2-5,TRBD2,CASSSRTSGSGETQYF,TGTGCCAGCAGCTCCCGGACTAGCGGGAGCGGGGAGACCCAGTACTTC
TRBV4-1,TRBJ2-2,.,CASSPKEGTGELFF,TGCGCCAGCAGCCCCAAGGAGGGCACCGGGGAGCTGTTTTTT
TRBV18,TRBJ2-7,.,CASSPPGTRGIEQYF,TGTGCCAGCTCACCTCCGGGGACCCGGGGGATCGAGCAGTACTTC
TRBV20-1,TRBJ1-1,.,CSASTDTEAFF,TGCAGTGCTTCGACAGACACTGAAGCTTTCTTT
TRBV28,TRBJ1-2,TRBD1,CASRQGYRGGGYTF,TGTGCCAGCAGACAAGGTTACAGGGGAGGTGGCTACACCTTC
TRBV18,TRBJ2-7,TRBD1,CASSPRFPDRGYEQYF,TGTGCCAGCTCACCAAGGTTTCCGGACAGGGGCTACGAGCAGTACTTC
TRBV2,TRBJ2-2,.,CASSAITRGRGPGELFF,TGTGCCAGCAGCGCCATAACGAGGGGGAGAGGGCCCGGGGAGCTGTTTTTT
TRBV9,TRBJ2-7,.,CASSPKGGFGEQYF,TGTGCCAGCAGCCCAAAGGGTGGTTTCGGGGAGCAGTACTTC